The next 23 T cell receptor beta chains were all read from a single sample in a study of shared clonotypes between healthy human individuals. Clones were sequenced by immunoSEQ multiplex PCR, and TCRdb holds only the in-frame ones, with some missing. The sample lists approximately 720,000 clones, approximately 79% occurring once. Sequencing was performed on memory CD4+ T cells sorted from blood. Regarding subset: CD45RA-negative fraction. These receptors were taken from a woman in her thirties in good health.

This clone was counted many times. The genes are TRBV14 and TRBJ2-7; possible D gene TRBD2, 6 bases. The CDR3 totals 14 residues. Trimming left V 0 bases short and J 7 bases short, with 13 bases between. Germline lookup yields CDR1 SGHDN and CDR2 FVKESK. CDR3 nucleotides: TGTGCCAGCAGCCAAGATCTAGGCGGGGTTGAGCAGTACTTC. Protein product: CASSQDLGGVEQYF.

This clone has more than one count but fewer than ten. This chain joins TRBV5-1 and TRBJ2-5; 9 nucleotides line up with TRBD2. CDR3 length equals 16 residues. Germline CDR1 SGHRS, CDR2 YFSETQ. The ends lost 0 bases at V and 3 bases at J; junction bases unmatched: 6. The CDR3 protein is CASSLAAGGPEETQYF. CDR3 nucleotides: TGCGCCAGCAGCTTGGCTGCGGGAGGGCCCGAAGAGACCCAGTACTTC. Combining the CDR3 with reference TRBV5-1 and TRBJ2-5 gives the whole variable domain KAGVTQTPRYLIKTRGQQVTLSCSPISGHRSVSWYQQTPGQGLQFLFEYFSETQRNKGNFPGRFSGRQFSNSRSEMNVSTLELGDSALYLCASSLAAGGPEETQYFGPGTRLLVL.

The chain is built from TRBV18 and TRBJ1-5, with D hard to call. CDR3 length equals 15 residues. Trimming took off 0 bases at V and 5 bases at J, with 11 bases between the two ends. Germline-derived CDR1 and CDR2 are KGHSH and LQKENI. DNA for the CDR3: TGTGCCAGCTCACCACCGGGTTCTCGGGATCAGCCCCAGCATTTT. It is translated as CASSPPGSRDQPQHF. Together with reference TRBV18 and TRBJ1-5, the CDR3 gives the full variable domain: NAGVMQNPRHLVRRRGQEARLRCSPMKGHSHVYWYRQLPEEGLKFMVYLQKENIIDESGMPKERFSAEFPKEGPSILRIQQVVRGDSAAYFCASSPPGSRDQPQHFGDGTRLSIL.

This clone was picked up one time. The rearrangement links TRBV28 to TRBJ2-5; a weak D match, TRBD2 (6 bases). CDR3 length equals 13 residues. V was pared by 4 bases and J by 3 bases, with 9 bases between. Germline V gene sequence: CDR1 MDHEN, CDR2 SYDVKM. The CDR3 region has the DNA TGTGCCAGCAGTTGGGGGGTTAAAGAGACCCAGTACTTC. It encodes CASSWGVKETQYF.

This chain connects TRBV27 to TRBJ2-7; maybe TRBD2 (6 bases). CDR1 is MNHEY and CDR2 is SMNVEV in the germline V gene (reference sequence). V lost 5 bases to trimming and J lost 2 bases, with 19 bases between them. The CDR3 runs to 16 residues. The CDR3: CASSLARAGPPYEQYF. CDR3 nucleotide sequence: TGTGCCAGCAGTCTTGCCAGGGCGGGGCCTCCCTACGAGCAGTACTTC.

The chain is built from TRBV11-2 and TRBJ2-1, with D possibly being TRBD1 or TRBD2 (6 bases each). V dropped 6 bases and J dropped 2 bases, with 17 bases sitting between them. The CDR3 contains 16 residues. The germline V gene has CDR1 SGHAT and CDR2 FQNNGV. CDR3 coding DNA: TGTGCCAGCAGTTTCTTACGGGGGCGGACCTACAATGAGCAGTTCTTC. As protein: CASSFLRGRTYNEQFF.

This rearrangement joins TRBV5-4 to TRBJ2-2, with D perhaps matching TRBD1 (6 bases). This CDR3 is 17 amino acids long. V was shortened by 0 bases and J by 3 bases, with 15 bases between the two germline ends. Per the germline V gene, CDR1 is SGHNT and CDR2 is YYREEE (reference sequence). The CDR3 here is CASSLVQGGMDTGELFF. CDR3 DNA sequence: TGTGCCAGCAGCTTGGTACAGGGTGGTATGGACACCGGGGAGCTGTTTTTT.

This clone was observed a handful of times. This chain links TRBV5-1 with TRBJ2-2; D remains unclear. The CDR3 is 14 residues long. V shed 0 bases and J shed 4 bases, with 7 bases lying between them. The germline CDR1 and CDR2 sequences are SGHRS and YFSETQ. The CDR3 coding sequence is TGCGCCAGCAGCTTGGGTAGTACCACCGGGGAGCTGTTTTTT. Translating it yields CASSLGSTTGELFF.

The chain joins TRBV7-9 to TRBJ1-2; tentatively, D is TRBD1 (5 bases). CDR1 and CDR2 from the germline V gene are SEHNR and FQNEAQ (reference sequence). With 6 bases removed from V and 5 bases from J, the gap between germline ends came to 16 bases. The CDR3 sequence is 14 residues long. CDR3 amino acids: CASSPQGGTYGYTF. As DNA, the CDR3 is TGTGCCAGCAGTCCCCAGGGAGGTACTTATGGCTACACCTTC.

This chain connects TRBV14 to TRBJ1-4, with D tentatively TRBD1 (6 bases). V lost 4 bases, J lost 10 bases, and 13 bases lay in between. The CDR3 is made up of 13 amino acids. CDR1 SGHDN and CDR2 FVKESK come from the germline V gene. The CDR3 sequence: CASSLQGDVKLFF. As DNA, the CDR3 is TGTGCCAGCAGCCTACAGGGTGATGTAAAACTGTTTTTT. The complete variable domain, with remaining parts taken from reference TRBV14 and TRBJ1-4, reads EAGVTQFPSHSVIEKGQTVTLRCDPISGHDNLYWYRRVMGKEIKFLLHFVKESKQDESGMPNNRFLAERTGGTYSTLKVQPAELEDSGVYFCASSLQGDVKLFFGSGTQLSVL.

V usage is TRBV7-9 and J usage is TRBJ2-1; D unclear. CDR1 and CDR2 (germline): SEHNR, FQNEAQ (reference sequence). The CDR3 contains 16 residues. The V gene lost 4 bases and the J gene lost 6 bases, with 19 bases spanning the gap. The CDR3, as DNA: TGTGCCAGCAGCTCAATCTACACCGAAGGTGGCAATGAGCAGTTCTTC. Its translation is CASSSIYTEGGNEQFF.

This clone was observed a few times. This chain links TRBV7-9 with TRBJ1-2; possible D gene TRBD1, 6 bases. Germline V gene lookup returns CDR1 SEHNR and CDR2 FQNEAQ (reference sequence). V was cut by 0 bases and J by 5 bases, with 10 bases left in between. The CDR3 is 14 amino acids. The CDR3 DNA reads TGTGCCAGCAGCTTAGCGGGACAATGGTATGGCTACACCTTC. Amino acids: CASSLAGQWYGYTF.

This clone appeared a few times. The chain links TRBV18 to TRBJ1-1; 8 positions match TRBD1. After removal of 3 bases from V and 1 base from J, the junction contained 4 bases not matched to a gene. The germline gives CDR1 KGHSH, CDR2 LQKENI. The CDR3 length is 15 residues. Written as DNA, the CDR3 is TGTGCCAGCTCACCCAGGGGGACAGGGAACACTGAAGCTTTCTTT. Translated: CASSPRGTGNTEAFF. The full variable domain, completed using reference TRBV18 and TRBJ1-1, is NAGVMQNPRHLVRRRGQEARLRCSPMKGHSHVYWYRQLPEEGLKFMVYLQKENIIDESGMPKERFSAEFPKEGPSILRIQQVVRGDSAAYFCASSPRGTGNTEAFFGQGTRLTVV.

V is TRBV7-9 and J is TRBJ1-1, with D possibly TRBD1 on 6 matching bases. The CDR3 has 14 residues. The V end was cut by 5 bases, the J end by 5 bases, with 15 bases between. CDR1 is SEHNR and CDR2 is FQNEAQ in the germline V gene (reference sequence). In DNA, the CDR3 is TGTGCCAGCAGCCTCCAGAGGGGGGCGACTGAAGCTTTCTTT. Its protein product is CASSLQRGATEAFF.

On this clone: Other DNA sequences of this sample code for an identical CDR3. The chain carries TRBV5-1 and TRBJ2-1; 10 nucleotides align to TRBD2. The CDR3 loop spans 15 amino acids. The junction had 7 bases not matched to a gene; V was cut back by 6 bases and J by 4 bases. Germline CDR1 and CDR2: SGHRS and YFSETQ. The DNA for the CDR3 is TGCGCCAGCATCCTCTCTAGCGGGAGTTACAATGAGCAGTTCTTC. Translation gives CASILSSGSYNEQFF.

V is TRBV6-5 and J is TRBJ2-1, with a tentative D call TRBD1 (6 bases). The V end lost 4 bases, the J end lost 4 bases, and 11 bases lay between the germline ends. CDR3 length: 14 residues. The germline V gene encodes CDR1 MNHEY and CDR2 SVGAGI. CDR3 DNA sequence: TGTGCCAGCAGTTCCCTCGGACAGTACAATGAGCAGTTCTTC. Translated, it gives CASSSLGQYNEQFF.

The table lists this clone with a count of one. The chain joins TRBV28 to TRBJ2-7, with 10 bases lining up with TRBD2. From germline, CDR1 is MDHEN and CDR2 SYDVKM. V lost 7 bases and J lost 4; bases outside the gene matches: 10. The CDR3 is made up of 15 amino acids. The CDR3 DNA reads TGTGCCAGCATCAAAGGTGCTAGCGGGAGTTACGAGCAGTACTTC. Amino acid sequence: CASIKGASGSYEQYF.

The rearrangement joins TRBV6-6 to TRBJ2-7; D may be TRBD2 (6 bases). Per the germline V gene, CDR1 is MNHNY and CDR2 is SVGAGI (reference sequence). The CDR3 is 14 amino acids. V lost 6 bases, J lost 1 base, and 13 bases lay in between. CDR3 sequence (DNA): TGTGCCAGCAGACCGGGACTGGCGTCCTACGAGCAGTACTTC. Residues: CASRPGLASYEQYF.

This clone was detected a few times. The chain employs TRBV19 and TRBJ1-2; 7 bases are shared with TRBD1. Germline loops: CDR1 LNHDA, CDR2 SQIVND (reference sequence). There are 15 residues in the CDR3. V lost 6 bases to trimming and J lost 2 bases; unmatched junction nucleotides: 9. The CDR3 nucleotides are TGTGCCAGTAGCCGAGATACCAGGGGGAACTATGGCTACACCTTC. Its protein product is CASSRDTRGNYGYTF.

V and J are TRBV28 and TRBJ1-2; no reliable D call. This CDR3 contains 12 residues. The V gene lost 5 bases and the J gene lost 6 bases, with 10 bases spanning the gap. In germline, CDR1 is MDHEN, CDR2 SYDVKM. The CDR3 DNA reads TGTGCCAGCAGTATCGACATCAATGGCTACACCTTC. This translates into CASSIDINGYTF.

The V call is TRBV28, the J call TRBJ2-6; D gene ambiguous. This CDR3 has 13 residues. Germline V CDR1 and CDR2: MDHEN, SYDVKM. V shed 2 bases and J shed 2 bases, with 1 base lying between them. CDR3 coding DNA: TGTGCCAGCAGTTTACCTGGGGCCAACGTCCTGACTTTC. It specifies CASSLPGANVLTF.

The J gene is TRBJ2-7, the V gene TRBV5-1; weak D call: TRBD1 (6 bases). V gave up 4 bases and J gave up 4 bases, with 12 bases separating them. Germline V gives CDR1 SGHRS, CDR2 YFSETQ. CDR3 length: 13 amino acids. CDR3 protein: CASSLPGQYEQYF. The CDR3 bases are TGCGCCAGCAGCCTCCCCGGACAGTACGAGCAGTACTTC.

There are a few counts of this clone. CDR3 DNA sequence: TGTGCCAGCAGCTTTCGGGAGGCCCTCTCCTACGAGCAGTACTTC. Its translation is CASSFREALSYEQYF. The genes are TRBV7-8 and TRBJ2-7; 7 bases agree with TRBD2. The germline V gene has CDR1 SGHVS and CDR2 FQNEAQ. V shed 3 bases and J 0 bases; nucleotides not matched to a gene: 5. This CDR3 has 15 residues.